This T cell receptor (beta chain) is drawn from a study of OX40 agonist ivuxolimab in advanced cancers. Overall study context: Intravenous ivuxolimab at 0.01 to 10 mg/kg was given to patients every 2 weeks.

This table comes from immunoSEQ multiplex PCR, and its TCRdb copy is limited to in-frame clones, with some not included. The data hold roughly 63,000 clones, with 75% to 90% observed a single time. For this clone: Its antigen is unidentified.

This CDR3 has 15 residues. The V gene's germline CDR1 is MGHRA and CDR2 YSYEKL. The germline V and J ends were trimmed by 2 bases and 2 bases, with 12 bases remaining between them. Baseline was the first blood sampling point, followed by cycle 4 day 1 and cycle 7 day 1. Broader study findings: Dose levels from 0.1 to 3.0 mg/kg saw CD4+ and CD8+ blood T cells expand clonally by week 6. Determination of antigen specificity was not performed for the expanded peripheral T cells.

The V gene is TRBV4-1, the J gene TRBJ1-2, with a possible D match to TRBD1 (6 bases). The sample here was CD4+ or CD8+ T cells sorted from blood, taken in a trial of the OX40 agonist ivuxolimab. This clonotype was sampled from an adult with an advanced solid tumor such as melanoma, head and neck, liver or kidney cancer. The CDR3 DNA follows: TGCGCCAGCAGCCAACAAGGGACATCCAACTATGGCTACACCTTC. This codes for CASSQQGTSNYGYTF.